This T cell receptor (beta chain) was sequenced for a study of metastatic and nonmetastatic thyroid tumors. Study in general: Malignant and benign thyroid patients had repertoires compared in peripheral blood and tumor or nodule tissue.

V shed 4 bases, J shed 8 bases, and the junction held 9 bases outside the gene matches. This CDR3 spans 15 amino acids. CDR1 and CDR2 from the germline V gene are MNHEY and SVGAGI. Thyroid surgery was preceded by no treatment in any patient. TCRdb re-called the PCR reads via MiXCR. The sample has about 37,000 clones; less than 15% are singletons. On this clone itself: Its antigen is unknown.

Study-level points and caveats: Relative to benign nodules, malignant thyroid tumors were reportedly characterized by significantly elevated TCR beta diversity in blood and tumor.

This chain uses TRBV6-5 with TRBJ2-7; 12 bases match TRBD2. The specimen sequenced was blood. The sequence was collected from a female donor with papillary thyroid cancer or a benign thyroid nodule (not recorded which). Some clones in this sample may be carry-over from other donors' samples. As DNA, the CDR3 is TGTGCCAGCAGTTGGACTAGCGGGACCCAACTGCAGCAGTACTTC. Protein sequence: CASSWTSGTQLQQYF.